These 22 T cell receptor beta chains came from one sample sequenced in a study of CD8+CD57+ T cells in acquired aplastic anemia. The study profiled TCR beta VDJ and CDR3 using genomic DNA as template. TCRdb re-called the reads with MiXCR, one entry per CDR3 protein. This sample has around 170,000 distinct CDR3 sequences; under 55% occur once, and the top ten carry 8% to 10%. For sequencing, patients were chosen who had shown expansion of CD8+CD57+ cells by flow cytometry. What was sequenced was sorted CD4+, CD8+, or CD8+CD57+ T cells (not recorded which) from PBMCs. The receptors shown here come from a human donor with aplastic anemia.

This clonotype was counted many times. The chain uses TRBV4-1 and TRBJ2-3; unclear D gene. Deletions cut 4 bases from V and 6 bases from J, with 11 bases between. CDR3 length: 13 amino acids. Germline V gives CDR1 MGHRA, CDR2 YSYEKL. The CDR3 nucleotides read TGCGCCAGCAGCCGCCCCGGGTCGGATACGCAGTATTTT. Protein: CASSRPGSDTQYF.

This clonotype was observed many times. Here the CDR3 reads CASSFSENTEAFF. Written as DNA, the CDR3 is TGTGCCAGCAGCTTTTCAGAGAACACTGAAGCTTTCTTT. The chain recombines TRBV7-9 with TRBJ1-1; D is ambiguous. The CDR3 runs to 13 residues. With 3 bases removed from V and 1 base from J, the gap between germline ends came to 6 bases. In germline, CDR1 is SEHNR, CDR2 FQNEAQ (reference sequence). Supplemented by reference TRBV7-9 and TRBJ1-1, the full variable domain reads DTGVSQNPRHKITKRGQNVTFRCDPISEHNRLYWYRQTLGQGPEFLTYFQNEAQLEKSRLLSDRFSAERPKGSFSTLEIQRTEQGDSAMYLCASSFSENTEAFFGQGTRLTVV.

The gene calls are TRBV30 and TRBJ1-2; TRBD1 matches at 8 bases. V shed 2 bases and J 7 bases; nucleotides not matched to a gene: 9. This CDR3 is built from 14 residues. Germline V gene data show CDR1 as GTSNPN and CDR2 as SVGIG (reference sequence). This CDR3 is CAWSIDRGVGGYTF. CDR3 nucleotide sequence: TGTGCCTGGAGTATTGACAGGGGAGTGGGTGGCTACACCTTC.

This clonotype was counted a few times. The CDR3, as DNA: TGCAGCGTCCCTTCTGGGGGCGACATTCAGTACTTC. Its protein is CSVPSGGDIQYF. J is TRBJ2-4 and V is TRBV29-1, with a weak D call TRBD1 (6 bases). V was cut by 6 bases and J by 8 bases, with 14 bases left in between. This CDR3 region has 12 residues. CDR1 and CDR2 from the germline V gene are SQVTM and ANQGSEA.

This clonotype was detected once. This sequence joins TRBV19 and TRBJ2-1; TRBD2 is a possible D gene (5 bases). The germline gives CDR1 LNHDA, CDR2 SQIVND (reference sequence). The CDR3 is 13 residues long. V lost 9 bases and J lost 8, with 17 bases in between. This CDR3 reads CASSPDSEDEQFF. The DNA of the CDR3 is TGTGCCAGCAGCCCAGACTCGGAGGATGAGCAGTTCTTC.

Concerning this clonotype: A read error may explain this, as a much larger clone is one base away. The J gene is TRBJ2-7, the V gene TRBV6-2 or TRBV6-3, with D perhaps TRBD1 or TRBD2 (5 bases each). Trimming pared 7 bases from V and 4 bases from J, leaving 17 bases between. The CDR3 contains 14 residues. Germline values: CDR1 MNHEY, CDR2 SVGEGT. The CDR3 DNA follows: TGTGCCAGCACCCCTAGGGGACCTCGATACGAGCAGTACTTC. Its translation is CASTPRGPRYEQYF.

This clonotype appeared a few times. The rearrangement links TRBV29-1 to TRBJ2-1, with a weak D call TRBD1 (5 bases). The ends were cut back, 6 bases at V and 2 bases at J, with 8 bases in the middle. The CDR3 length is 12 residues. Looked up from germline, CDR1 is SQVTM and CDR2 is ANQGSEA. This CDR3 is CSVQVTYNEQFF. CDR3 nucleotides: TGCAGCGTACAGGTAACCTACAATGAGCAGTTCTTC.

This clonotype was counted at least ten times. The V gene is TRBV20-1, the J gene TRBJ2-1; TRBD1 matches at 7 bases. CDR1 is DFQATT, CDR2 SNEGSKA, per germline (reference sequence). V gave up 7 bases and J gave up 13 bases; unmatched junction bases: 7. This CDR3 has 10 amino acids. This CDR3 reads CSVRRDSQFF. CDR3 sequence (DNA): TGCAGTGTTCGACGGGACAGCCAGTTCTTC.

This clonotype showed up just once. A read error is likely, as this CDR3 ends without the conserved phenylalanine or tryptophan. This chain connects TRBV20-1 to TRBJ2-5; no clear D gene. Trimming cost V 6 bases and J 2 bases, with 13 bases left between them. The CDR3 has 13 residues. Germline assignment: CDR1 DFQATT and CDR2 SNEGSKA (reference sequence). DNA for the CDR3: TGCAGTGCCCGCCGGAGTCCTCAAGAGACCCAGTACCTC. It is translated as CSARRSPQETQYL.

This clonotype has a handful of counts. V and J are TRBV7-9 and TRBJ2-5; D may be TRBD1 or TRBD2 (5 bases each). Germline-derived CDR1 and CDR2 are SEHNR and FQNEAQ (reference sequence). The V and J ends lost 5 bases and 5 bases respectively, with 12 bases between them. This CDR3 has 13 residues. CDR3: CASSTGTWETQYF. The CDR3 DNA sequence: TGTGCCAGCAGCACCGGGACCTGGGAGACCCAGTACTTC.

This rearrangement joins TRBV7-2 to TRBJ1-1; D unclear. From germline, CDR1 is SGHTA and CDR2 FQGNSA. The CDR3 runs to 11 residues. V was shortened by 1 base and J by 10 bases, with 7 bases between the two germline ends. CDR3 in amino acids: CASSLEGLAFF. The CDR3 DNA sequence: TGTGCCAGCAGCTTAGAGGGTTTAGCTTTCTTT.

The rearrangement links TRBV29-1 to TRBJ2-5, with 7 bases aligning to TRBD1. This CDR3 has 13 residues. CDR1 is SQVTM, CDR2 ANQGSEA, per germline. J gave up 4 bases and V 1 base, and 3 bases lay outside the gene matches. CDR3 nucleotide sequence: TGCAGCGTTGAAGGGGACAGAATAGAGACCCAGTACTTC. Protein: CSVEGDRIETQYF.

This clonotype was counted many times. The rearrangement uses TRBV3-1 and TRBJ1-6; tentatively, D is TRBD1 (5 bases). The CDR3 spans 17 residues. Trimming took 3 bases from V and 6 from J, leaving 18 bases between them. Germline V gene data show CDR1 as LGHDT and CDR2 as YNNKEL (reference sequence). CDR3 protein: CASSQGQTAIFNSPLHF. The CDR3 coding sequence is TGTGCCAGCAGCCAGGGCCAGACAGCAATCTTTAATTCACCCCTCCACTTT.

This clonotype has a count of ten or more. V is TRBV24-1 and J is TRBJ2-3; TRBD2 agrees at 8 bases. After removal of 9 bases from V and 5 bases from J, the junction contained 12 bases not matched to a gene. CDR3 length: 15 residues. Germline lookup yields CDR1 KGHDR and CDR2 SFDVKD. This CDR3 reads CATGGVAGGVDTQYF. DNA for the CDR3: TGTGCCACCGGAGGGGTGGCGGGGGGAGTAGATACGCAGTATTTT.

This clonotype was detected ten times or more. The chain uses TRBV20-1 and TRBJ2-2, with a possible D match to TRBD2 (6 bases). This CDR3 is built from 13 residues. Per germline, CDR1 DFQATT and CDR2 SNEGSKA (reference sequence). The ends were cut back, 1 base at V and 8 bases at J, with 11 bases in the middle. CDR3 region: CSARGGGFGELFF. In DNA form, the CDR3 reads TGCAGTGCTAGAGGTGGAGGGTTTGGGGAGCTGTTTTTT.

The chain uses TRBV25-1 and TRBJ1-2; TRBD1 matches 8 bases. This CDR3 region has 16 residues. With V trimmed by 4 bases and J by 3 bases, 10 bases remained unmatched. Germline V gene lookup returns CDR1 MGHDK and CDR2 SYGVNS. CDR3 protein: CASSAIDRGSDYGYTF. The CDR3 DNA sequence: TGTGCCAGCAGTGCCATAGACAGGGGATCGGACTATGGCTACACCTTC.

This clonotype came up many times. The chain combines TRBV20-1 with TRBJ2-5; 9 bases line up with TRBD2. CDR3 length: 13 residues. V shed 5 bases, J shed 5 bases, and the junction held 6 bases outside the gene matches. Germline CDR1 reads DFQATT; CDR2 reads SNEGSKA (reference sequence). The CDR3 sequence: CSAHGAGGETQYF. The CDR3 nucleotides are TGCAGTGCTCACGGGGCGGGAGGGGAGACCCAGTACTTC.

The CDR3, as DNA: TGTGCCACCAGTGAACCCAGGGGAGGGCAGCCCCAGCATTTT. Translating it yields CATSEPRGGQPQHF. The genes are TRBV24-1 and TRBJ1-5; perhaps TRBD1 as D (6 bases). The germline CDR1 and CDR2 sequences are KGHDR and SFDVKD. The CDR3 spans 14 residues. V gave up 4 bases and J gave up 7 bases, with 13 bases separating them.

The rearrangement links TRBV29-1 to TRBJ2-1; TRBD2 matches at 8 bases. The CDR3 contains 14 residues. With 6 bases clipped from V and 4 bases from J, the junction kept 8 bases outside the gene matches. The germline V gene encodes CDR1 SQVTM and CDR2 ANQGSEA. In nucleotides, the CDR3 is TGCAGCGTCCGCTCTAGCGGGTCTTACAATGAGCAGTTCTTC. Its translation: CSVRSSGSYNEQFF.

A word on this clonotype: A much larger clone lies a single base off, so this may be a read error. Here the CDR3 omits its conserved ending phenylalanine or tryptophan, so a read error is the likely source. This sequence joins TRBV11-3 and TRBJ2-1; D not certain. V gave up 7 bases and J gave up 5 bases, with 15 bases separating them. Germline lookup yields CDR1 SGHNT and CDR2 YENEEA. CDR3 size: 14 residues. CDR3 DNA: TGTGCCAGCACCATCTCCCCGATCAACAATGAGCAGTTCCTC. Translated, it gives CASTISPINNEQFL.

This clonotype was recorded once. The genes are TRBV7-3 and TRBJ1-4, with D unresolved. V lost 0 bases, J lost 12 bases, and 11 bases lay in between. The V gene's germline CDR1 is SGHTA and CDR2 FQGTGA. The CDR3 spans 13 residues. CDR3 in amino acids: CASSLTAHGELFF. The DNA of the CDR3 is TGTGCCAGCAGCTTAACGGCGCATGGCGAACTGTTTTTT.

A remark on this clonotype: An end of the junction does not agree with germline; a read error may underlie this. This rearrangement joins TRBV2 to TRBJ1-6; 10 nucleotides line up with TRBD1. Per the germline V gene, CDR1 is SNHLY and CDR2 is FYNNEI. This CDR3 is built from 16 residues. The CDR3 DNA sequence: TGTGCCAGCAGTGCCGGACAGGGGGTAACGGGGTCACCCCTACACTTT. Protein sequence: CASSAGQGVTGSPLHF.